These T cell receptor beta chains were read from a single sample in a study of T cells in localized non-small cell lung cancer. Data came from immunoSEQ multiplex PCR; TCRdb stores just in-frame clones and leaves some out. The top ten hold about 7.1% of the sample, which has around 23,000 clones, 90% seen once. Source: peripheral blood, taken before any cancer treatment. These receptors originate from a woman aged 40-69 years with stage I lung adenocarcinoma. Both conserved end residues are part of each CDR3. D genes are given only for firm matches. Clone size appears in some rows only: once, few, many, or a class for an expanded clone.

size,length,V,D,J,CDR3,DNA
-,15,TRBV5-5,TRBD1,TRBJ2-7,CASSSSGGTTSEQYF,TGTGCCAGCAGCTCGTCAGGGGGAACCACTTCGGAGCAGTACTTC
-,12,TRBV11-3,-,TRBJ2-5,CASSLFQETQYF,TGTGCCAGCAGCTTATTTCAAGAGACCCAGTACTTC
few,14,TRBV28,TRBD1,TRBJ2-7,CASSFFHAGGEQYF,TGTGCCAGCAGTTTCTTCCACGCAGGGGGCGAGCAGTACTTC
-,13,TRBV19,-,TRBJ2-2,CASNFPGAGELFF,TGTGCCAGTAACTTTCCCGGGGCCGGGGAGCTGTTTTTT
-,15,TRBV5-5,-,TRBJ1-4,CASSLRTGTNEKLFF,TGTGCCAGCAGCTTGCGTACTGGAACTAATGAAAAACTGTTTTTT
-,16,TRBV6-5,TRBD2,TRBJ2-3,CASSYSRLAVTDTQYF,TGTGCCAGCAGTTACTCGAGACTAGCGGTCACAGATACGCAGTATTTT
-,15,TRBV7-7,TRBD1,TRBJ2-5,CASSLGQGVQETQYF,TGTGCTAGCAGCCTGGGACAGGGAGTCCAAGAGACCCAGTACTTC
-,14,TRBV6-5,-,TRBJ1-2,CASTKDSYYYGYTF,TGTGCCAGCACCAAGGACAGCTACTACTATGGCTACACCTTC
-,13,TRBV7-3,-,TRBJ2-2,CASSLISTGELFF,TGTGCCAGCAGCTTAATTAGCACCGGGGAGCTGTTTTTT
-,14,TRBV4-1,-,TRBJ2-7,CASSQERDYYEQYF,TGCGCCAGCAGCCAAGAGAGGGATTACTACGAGCAGTACTTC
-,14,TRBV27,-,TRBJ1-1,CASSLRGTRTEAFF,TGTGCCAGCAGTTTACGGGGGACGCGCACTGAAGCTTTCTTT
few,16,TRBV5-1,TRBD1,TRBJ2-7,CASSLGVPGQGGEQYF,TGCGCCAGCAGCTTGGGGGTTCCGGGACAGGGCGGCGAGCAGTACTTC
-,14,TRBV10-3,-,TRBJ1-4,CAIRDSGLGEKLFF,TGTGCCATCAGAGACTCGGGGTTGGGTGAAAAACTGTTTTTT
-,11,TRBV28,-,TRBJ2-3,CASLETDTQYF,TGTGCCAGCCTGGAGACAGATACGCAGTATTTT
-,16,TRBV28,TRBD2,TRBJ2-1,CASSLPHLAGVSEQFF,TGTGCCAGCAGTTTACCCCACCTAGCGGGAGTTAGTGAGCAGTTCTTC
-,13,TRBV29-1,TRBD1,TRBJ2-5,CSVRQGAWETQYF,TGCAGCGTTAGACAGGGGGCGTGGGAGACCCAGTACTTC
-,15,TRBV4-1,-,TRBJ1-5,CASSHGVGANQPQHF,TGCGCCAGCAGCCACGGGGTAGGGGCCAATCAGCCCCAGCATTTT
-,14,TRBV27,-,TRBJ1-1,CASSLSVRGTEAFF,TGTGCCAGCAGTTTATCGGTCAGGGGCACTGAAGCTTTCTTT
-,11,TRBV20-1,-,TRBJ2-1,CSARSYNEQFF,TGCAGTGCTAGGAGTTACAATGAGCAGTTCTTC
once,15,TRBV2,-,TRBJ2-6,CASSELGLGANVLTF,TGTGCCAGCAGTGAGTTGGGTCTCGGGGCCAACGTCCTGACTTTC
-,15,TRBV28,-,TRBJ1-2,CASNHPGGQTYGYTF,TGTGCCAGCAACCACCCCGGCGGACAGACCTATGGCTACACCTTC
-,14,TRBV28,TRBD2,TRBJ2-7,CASSFGGSIFEQYF,TGTGCCAGCAGTTTCGGCGGGAGTATATTCGAGCAGTACTTC
-,13,TRBV29-1,-,TRBJ2-1,CSVFSLTYNEQFF,TGCAGCGTTTTCTCCTTAACCTACAATGAGCAGTTCTTC
-,15,TRBV5-6,-,TRBJ2-5,CASSLAWDNQETQYF,TGTGCCAGCAGCTTGGCCTGGGACAACCAAGAGACCCAGTACTTC
-,15,TRBV4-1,TRBD1,TRBJ1-2,CASSQGPTGTGGYTF,TGCGCCAGCAGCCAAGGTCCCACCGGGACAGGGGGCTACACCTTC
-,14,TRBV19,-,TRBJ2-2,CASTAYGNTGELFF,TGTGCCAGTACCGCTTACGGGAACACCGGGGAGCTGTTTTTT
-,19,TRBV28,-,TRBJ2-1,CASSSVFPSRLSSYNEQFF,TGTGCCAGCAGTTCGGTCTTTCCCTCCCGCCTGAGCTCCTACAATGAGCAGTTCTTC
-,16,TRBV5-1,TRBD2,TRBJ2-2,CASSSLAGGNTGELFF,TGCGCCAGCAGCTCGCTAGCGGGAGGGAACACCGGGGAGCTGTTTTTT
-,15,TRBV28,TRBD2,TRBJ2-7,CASSVTGTSSYEQYF,TGTGCCAGCAGCGTCACCGGGACTAGTTCCTACGAGCAGTACTTC
-,11,TRBV10-3,TRBD1,TRBJ2-7,CAISEGTGQYF,TGTGCCATCAGTGAGGGGACAGGGCAGTACTTC
-,15,TRBV19,-,TRBJ1-5,CASSSQGGGNQPQHF,TGTGCCAGTAGTTCACAGGGTGGAGGCAATCAGCCCCAGCATTTT
-,14,TRBV5-4,TRBD1,TRBJ2-3,CASSLSGTADTQYF,TGTGCCAGCAGCTTGAGTGGGACAGCAGATACGCAGTATTTT
-,13,TRBV5-1,TRBD2,TRBJ2-2,CASSSSGTGELFF,TGCGCCAGCAGCTCTAGCGGGACGGGGGAGCTGTTTTTT
once,16,TRBV5-1,TRBD1,TRBJ2-2,CASSSDRGRNTGELFF,TGCGCCAGCAGCTCGGACAGGGGAAGGAACACCGGGGAGCTGTTTTTT
-,15,TRBV5-6,TRBD1,TRBJ1-5,CASSLATGGNQPQHF,TGTGCCAGCAGCTTGGCGACAGGGGGCAATCAGCCCCAGCATTTT
-,13,TRBV5-7,TRBD1,TRBJ2-7,CASTPDRDYEQYF,TGTGCCAGCACCCCCGACAGGGATTACGAGCAGTACTTC
-,11,TRBV7-6,-,TRBJ2-3,CASSLSDTQYF,TGTGCCAGCAGCTTATCCGATACGCAGTATTTT
-,14,TRBV9,-,TRBJ1-3,CASSVSPVLNTIYF,TGTGCCAGCAGCGTAAGCCCAGTTCTGAACACCATATATTTT
once,16,TRBV28,-,TRBJ1-1,CASSLYGRSMNTEAFF,TGTGCCAGCAGTTTGTATGGTCGTTCCATGAACACTGAAGCTTTCTTT
once,14,TRBV27,-,TRBJ2-1,CASSLAGYYNEQFF,TGTGCCAGCAGTTTGGCCGGGTACTACAATGAGCAGTTCTTC
-,13,TRBV11-3,-,TRBJ2-7,CASSPQYPHEQYF,TGTGCCAGCAGCCCGCAGTATCCCCACGAGCAGTACTTC